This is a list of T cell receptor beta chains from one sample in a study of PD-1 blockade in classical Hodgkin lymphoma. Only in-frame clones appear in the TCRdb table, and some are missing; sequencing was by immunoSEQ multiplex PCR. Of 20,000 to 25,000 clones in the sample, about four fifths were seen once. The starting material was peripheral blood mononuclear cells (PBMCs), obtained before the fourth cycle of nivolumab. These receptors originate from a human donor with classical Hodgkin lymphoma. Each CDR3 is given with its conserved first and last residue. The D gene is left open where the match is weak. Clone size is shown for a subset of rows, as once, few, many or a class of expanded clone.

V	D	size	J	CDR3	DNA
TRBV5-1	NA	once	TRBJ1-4	CASSLGGYNERLFF	TGCGCCAGCAGCTTGGGAGGTTATAATGAAAGACTGTTTTTT
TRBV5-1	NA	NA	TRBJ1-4	CASSLGQSNEKLFF	TGCGCCAGCAGCTTGGGACAGAGTAATGAAAAACTGTTTTTT
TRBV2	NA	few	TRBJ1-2	CASRGMNYGYTF	TGTGCCAGCAGGGGTATGAACTATGGCTACACCTTC
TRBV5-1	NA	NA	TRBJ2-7	CASRSGLGSYEQYF	TGCGCCAGCAGATCGGGGCTGGGCTCCTACGAGCAGTACTTC
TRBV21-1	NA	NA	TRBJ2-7	CASTSGNYEQYF	TGTGCCAGCACTAGCGGGAACTACGAGCAGTACTTC
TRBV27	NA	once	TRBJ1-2	CASSSIPSGEGGYTF	TGTGCCAGCAGTTCAATTCCATCAGGGGAAGGGGGCTACACCTTC
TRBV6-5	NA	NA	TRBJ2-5	CASSSPRGSGETQYF	TGTGCCAGCAGTTCGCCCAGAGGGTCGGGAGAGACCCAGTACTTC
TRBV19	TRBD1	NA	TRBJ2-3	CASSTRTGGFADTQYF	TGTGCCAGTAGTACCCGGACAGGGGGCTTCGCAGATACGCAGTATTTT
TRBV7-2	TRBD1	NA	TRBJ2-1	CASTAGGSYNEQFF	TGTGCCAGCACAGCAGGGGGCTCCTACAATGAGCAGTTCTTC
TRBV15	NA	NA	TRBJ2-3	CATSFGSSRLSTDTQYF	TGTGCCACCAGTTTCGGGTCCAGCAGGCTTAGCACAGATACGCAGTATTTT
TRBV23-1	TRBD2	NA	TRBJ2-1	CASSQSRLAGGSSYNEQFF	TGCGCCAGCAGTCAATCGAGGCTAGCGGGGGGTAGCTCCTACAATGAGCAGTTCTTC
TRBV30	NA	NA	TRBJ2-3	CAWKLGVSRDTQYF	TGTGCCTGGAAATTAGGAGTATCCCGCGATACGCAGTATTTT
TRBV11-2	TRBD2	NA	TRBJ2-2	CASSLRSGGTNAGELFF	TGTGCCAGCAGCTTAAGGTCGGGGGGGACGAACGCCGGGGAGCTGTTTTTT
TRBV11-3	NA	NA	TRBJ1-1	CASSLGDNTEAFF	TGTGCCAGCAGCTTAGGGGATAACACTGAAGCTTTCTTT
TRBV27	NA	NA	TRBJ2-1	CASSIRPGGNEQFF	TGTGCCAGCAGTATACGGCCGGGCGGGAATGAGCAGTTCTTC
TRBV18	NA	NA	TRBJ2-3	CASSPPRDKGRLSTDTQYF	TGTGCCAGCTCACCACCCAGGGACAAGGGAAGGCTAAGCACAGATACGCAGTATTTT
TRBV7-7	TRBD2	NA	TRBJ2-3	CASSSGLAGVLDTQYF	TGTGCCAGCAGCTCAGGACTAGCGGGAGTGTTAGATACGCAGTATTTT
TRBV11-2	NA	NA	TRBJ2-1	CASSSGSINEQFF	TGTGCCAGCAGCTCAGGTTCTATCAATGAGCAGTTCTTC
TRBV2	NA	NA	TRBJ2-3	CASRVQGSDTQYF	TGTGCCAGCAGGGTGCAGGGATCAGATACGCAGTATTTT
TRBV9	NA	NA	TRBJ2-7	CASSVTTSGGEQYF	TGTGCCAGCAGCGTAACCACTAGTGGGGGCGAGCAGTACTTC
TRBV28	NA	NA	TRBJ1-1	CASSPDITRFEAFF	TGTGCCAGCAGTCCCGACATTACGCGGTTTGAAGCTTTCTTT
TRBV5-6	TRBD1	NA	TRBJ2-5	CASSLGDRARETQYF	TGTGCCAGCAGCTTAGGGGACAGGGCTAGGGAGACCCAGTACTTC
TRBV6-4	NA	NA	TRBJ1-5	CASSQGSNQPQHF	TGTGCCAGCAGTCAGGGTAGCAATCAGCCCCAGCATTTT
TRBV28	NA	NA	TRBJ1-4	CASSLTTATNEKLFF	TGTGCCAGCAGTCTAACGACAGCAACTAATGAAAAACTGTTTTTT
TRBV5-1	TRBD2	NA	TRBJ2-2	CASSLTGTSGISTGELFF	TGCGCCAGCAGCTTGACCGGGACTAGCGGGATTTCTACCGGGGAGCTGTTTTTT
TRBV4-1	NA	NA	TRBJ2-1	CASSQVDIFSYNEQFF	TGCGCCAGCAGCCAAGTCGACATCTTCTCCTACAATGAGCAGTTCTTC
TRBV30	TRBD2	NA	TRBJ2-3	CAWSNALSGSIYF	TGTGCCTGGAGTAATGCCCTTAGCGGGAGTATTTATTTT
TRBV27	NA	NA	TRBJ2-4	CASSLSSVNGRGGKNIQYF	TGTGCCAGCAGTTTGAGCAGCGTCAACGGCAGGGGCGGCAAAAACATTCAGTACTTC